Listed below are T cell receptor beta chains from one sample, sequenced in a study of shared clonotypes between healthy human individuals. Generated by immunoSEQ multiplex PCR, the TCRdb table keeps only in-frame clones and is missing some. The table shows over 850,000 clones, with 70% to 80% occurring only once. Sample: memory CD4+ T cells from PBMCs. The receptors originated from a man younger than 30 in good health. Some clones in this sample may be carry-over from other donors' samples. Each CDR3 is given with its conserved first and last residue. D genes are given only for firm matches.

>TRBV29-1|TRBD2
CSVEDSASGSDEQFF
>TRBV20-1|NA
CSATGGTGYTF
>TRBV10-3|NA
CAIRDNTEAFF
>TRBV5-6|TRBD1
CASSPGQLLAKNIQYF
>TRBV6-6|TRBD2
CASNPTSGTDTQYF
>TRBV6-6|NA
CASSPGGNIQYF
>TRBV9|NA
CASSPRTNTDTQYF
>TRBV28|NA
CASKVATSTDTQYF
>TRBV7-9|TRBD1
CASSLASTGGGLRNEQFF
>TRBV5-1|TRBD2
CASSPTGAGTYEQYF
>TRBV30|NA
CAWSVSGANVLTF
>TRBV5-1|NA
CASRSEVRSPGTQYF
>TRBV14|NA
CASSQVRGSGEQYF
>TRBV29-1|TRBD1
CSVVQGAILSYNEQFF
>TRBV11-2|NA
CASSFYHDPGETQYF
>TRBV18|NA
CASSPQGTPGNTIYF
>TRBV7-6|TRBD2
CASSFSGETQYF
>TRBV4-1|NA
CASSARRVDSGNTIYF
>TRBV6-5|NA
CASSYSGWDGYTF
>TRBV5-6|TRBD1
CASSHMGTALYGYTF
>TRBV6-1|NA
CASSEGRIGGNQPQHF
>TRBV7-9|NA
CASSSYYGYTF
>TRBV28|NA
CASSPGGVDNEKLFF
>TRBV5-4|TRBD1
CASSQTGGQETQYF
>TRBV7-8|NA
CASKNGIYQETQYF
>TRBV6-1|NA
CASSDLQGRIGTDTQYF
>TRBV5-1|NA
CASGEQGKANEKLFF
>TRBV11-2|NA
CASSMRAGNMNEQYF
>TRBV5-4|TRBD2
CASSPQREGGGDTQYF
>TRBV30|NA
CAWSVSYEQYF
>TRBV4-3|NA
CASSQVVEGSYEQYF
>TRBV10-3|TRBD1
CAISEVGQGEYGYTF
>TRBV7-8|NA
CASSLDSGGSGNTIYF
>TRBV6-1|TRBD1
CASWSGTGPYEQYF
>TRBV29-1|TRBD1
CSAEDRAGYTF
>TRBV11-2|TRBD2
CASSSWTSGRAETQYF